The 13 T cell receptor beta chains below come from one sample, sequenced in a study of T-cell memory formation after mild COVID-19. TCRdb redid the calling of the 5' RACE reads with MiXCR, one entry per CDR3 protein. The repertoire includes about 290,000 distinct CDR3 sequences, roughly 15% of them detected once, and roughly 22% sits in the top ten. Sequenced input: PBMCs or a T cell subset sorted from them (not recorded which). The source of these receptors is a man aged 18 to 30 who had mild COVID-19 (a few samples of this study predate the infection). Cell type and time point are not known.

CDR3 coding DNA: TGTGCCAGCAGCGCCTACAGAGGGGAAGAGACCCAGTACTTC. Residues: CASSAYRGEETQYF. V is TRBV5-5 and J is TRBJ2-5; D assignment may be TRBD1 or TRBD2 (5 bases each). Germline CDR1 and CDR2: SGHKS and YYEKEE (reference sequence). The CDR3 runs to 14 residues. Trimming took off 4 bases at V and 3 bases at J, with 13 bases between the two ends.

The chain has TRBV28 and TRBJ2-2; the D call may be TRBD1 or TRBD2 (7 bases each). The V gene's germline CDR1 is MDHEN and CDR2 SYDVKM. The CDR3 runs 15 residues. V lost 8 bases, J lost 6 bases, and 19 bases lay in between. The CDR3 protein is CASGGGTERPGELFF. CDR3 nucleotides: TGTGCCAGCGGGGGAGGGACAGAGAGGCCCGGGGAGCTGTTTTTT.

This clonotype was observed a few times. J is TRBJ2-7 and V is TRBV18; no definite D call. V lost 3 bases to trimming and J lost 4 bases, with 10 bases between them. Germline-derived CDR1 and CDR2 are KGHSH and LQKENI. There are 13 residues in the CDR3. CDR3 region: CASSPPQRYEQYV. CDR3 bases: TGTGCCAGCTCACCCCCACAGAGATACGAGCAGTACGTC.

This clonotype was counted only a few times. The chain couples TRBV5-1 to TRBJ1-2, with 7 positions matching TRBD1. The V and J ends lost 2 bases and 5 bases, in that order; junction bases with no gene match: 12. This CDR3 has 16 amino acids. Germline loops: CDR1 SGHRS, CDR2 YFSETQ. CDR3 region: CASSFGNTGAGYGYTF. Here the CDR3 DNA reads TGCGCCAGCAGCTTCGGAAATACAGGGGCAGGGTATGGCTACACCTTC.

The chain uses TRBV7-2 and TRBJ2-2, with 14 bases lining up with TRBD2. The germline V gene encodes CDR1 SGHTA and CDR2 FQGNSA. The CDR3 spans 17 residues. Germline trimming cut 5 bases from V and 7 bases from J; bases unmatched to any gene: 9. CDR3 in amino acids: CASSLRTSGGPVGELFF. The CDR3 coding sequence is TGTGCCAGCAGCCTGCGGACTAGCGGGGGGCCAGTCGGGGAGCTGTTTTTT. Complete variable domain (other parts from reference TRBV7-2 and TRBJ2-2): GAGVSQSPSNKVTEKGKDVELRCDPISGHTALYWYRQSLGQGLEFLIYFQGNSAPDKSGLPSDRFSAERTGGSVSTLTIQRTQQEDSAVYLCASSLRTSGGPVGELFFGEGSRLTVL.

V usage is TRBV7-2 and J usage is TRBJ1-6; D is possibly TRBD1 (6 bases). CDR1 and CDR2 (germline): SGHTA, FQGNSA. CDR3 length: 15 amino acids. Trimming took off 6 bases at V and 8 bases at J, with 17 bases between the two ends. CDR3 sequence (DNA): TGTGCCAGCAGGTCTCCGGGACAATTATATTCACCCCTCCACTTT. Amino acids: CASRSPGQLYSPLHF. Filled out from reference TRBV7-2 and TRBJ1-6, the complete variable domain reads GAGVSQSPSNKVTEKGKDVELRCDPISGHTALYWYRQSLGQGLEFLIYFQGNSAPDKSGLPSDRFSAERTGGSVSTLTIQRTQQEDSAVYLCASRSPGQLYSPLHFGNGTRLTVT.

This clonotype showed up just a few times. V gene TRBV11-2 combines with J gene TRBJ2-3; the match to TRBD2 covers 9 bases. This CDR3 contains 15 residues. The germline V gene encodes CDR1 SGHAT and CDR2 FQNNGV. V trimming: 3 bases; J trimming: 3 bases; junction bases outside the gene matches: 4. The CDR3 DNA is TGTGCCAGCAGCTTCAGCGGGGGGCGGACAGATACGCAGTATTTT. This sequence encodes CASSFSGGRTDTQYF.

The genes are TRBV20-1 and TRBJ1-6; no clear D gene. Trimming left V 0 bases short and J 7 bases short, with 13 bases between. The germline V gene encodes CDR1 DFQATT and CDR2 SNEGSKA (reference sequence). This CDR3 has 15 residues. CDR3 residues: CSARDLTTRNSPLHF. In DNA form, the CDR3 reads TGCAGTGCTAGAGATCTGACCACCAGGAATTCACCCCTCCACTTT.

This clonotype has ten or more counts. V usage is TRBV2 and J usage is TRBJ1-6, with D unresolved. Deletions cut 4 bases from V and 13 bases from J, with 14 bases between. CDR1 and CDR2 (germline): SNHLY, FYNNEI. The CDR3 covers 13 residues. The CDR3: CASSVGGLHPLHF. The CDR3, as DNA: TGTGCCAGCAGTGTAGGCGGACTACATCCCCTCCACTTT. Using reference TRBV2 and TRBJ1-6 for the parts outside the CDR3, the full variable domain is EPEVTQTPSHQVTQMGQEVILRCVPISNHLYFYWYRQILGQKVEFLVSFYNNEISEKSEIFDDQFSVERPDGSNFTLKIRSTKLEDSAMYFCASSVGGLHPLHFGNGTRLTVT.

V gene TRBV24-1 combines with J gene TRBJ2-6; D gene uncertain. V lost 5 bases and J lost 3, with 19 bases in between. Germline V CDR1 and CDR2: KGHDR, SFDVKD. The CDR3 loop spans 18 amino acids. The CDR3 is CATSGTDGTSDGANVLTF. CDR3 coding DNA: TGTGCCACCAGTGGGACCGACGGAACCTCGGATGGGGCCAACGTCCTGACTTTC.

This clonotype was recorded a few times. The chain recombines TRBV20-1 with TRBJ2-1, with D possibly matching TRBD2 (6 bases). Germline CDR1 DFQATT, CDR2 SNEGSKA (reference sequence). The CDR3 has 15 amino acids. V lost 6 bases to trimming and J lost 5 bases, with 20 bases between them. The CDR3 loop reads CSATFFSGLHNEQFF. The CDR3 DNA follows: TGCAGTGCCACCTTTTTCTCGGGACTTCACAATGAGCAGTTCTTC.

The V gene is TRBV9, the J gene TRBJ1-3, with D perhaps TRBD1 (6 bases). CDR1 is SGDLS, CDR2 YYNGEE, per germline. The V end lost 0 bases, the J end lost 0 bases, and 16 bases lay between the germline ends. CDR3 length: 18 amino acids. Here the CDR3 reads CASSVVYIGQRSGNTIYF. DNA for the CDR3: TGTGCCAGCAGCGTAGTGTATATAGGACAGCGCTCTGGAAACACCATATATTTT.

This clonotype was counted between two and nine times. This chain uses TRBV4-1 with TRBJ2-2, with no clear D. CDR3 length equals 15 residues. Germline CDR1 and CDR2: MGHRA and YSYEKL. Trimming removed 1 base from V and 0 bases from J, with 6 bases in between. The CDR3 sequence is CASSQGETNTGELFF. In DNA form, the CDR3 reads TGCGCCAGCAGCCAAGGTGAAACGAACACCGGGGAGCTGTTTTTT.